The entry below describes one TCR beta chain. The CDR3 extends over 14 amino acids. Per the germline V gene, CDR1 is SGHRS and CDR2 is YFSETQ. Generated by immunoSEQ multiplex PCR, the TCRdb table keeps only in-frame clones and is missing some. The sample lists some 97,000 clones; around 92% were seen once. The data derive from a study of siplizumab effects on memory and regulatory T cells. This clonotype was sampled from a human donor in good health. V gene TRBV5-1 combines with J gene TRBJ2-5; D may match TRBD1 or TRBD2 (5 bases each). The DNA end lines up better with TRBJ2-7; the J call may be wrong. Sequencing was performed on Tregs sorted from blood. The CDR3 DNA sequence: TGCGCCAGCAGAAACGGGGCCGGGGTGGACGAGCAGTACTTC. It codes for CASRNGAGVDEQYF.